This T cell receptor beta chain was sequenced during a study of cytomegalovirus exposure and HLA in healthy donors. The study, taken as a whole, reports: Some TCR beta chains (around 180 of them) were listed as cytomegalovirus-associated. A later analysis showed TCR association rates differing by HLA locus, peaking at DRB1 and lowest at HLA-C.

PCR primers comprised 60 Vbeta and 13 Jbeta primers. TCRdb keeps only in-frame clones here, not all; method: immunoSEQ multiplex PCR. The sample lists about 140,000 clones; around 78% were seen once. The CDR3 extends over 16 amino acids. V trimming: 6 bases; J trimming: 1 base; junction bases outside the gene matches: 11. In germline, CDR1 is MDHEN, CDR2 SYDVKM. This clone was picked up one time. Antigen: not known. The receptor was derived from a male donor in good health and CMV-seronegative. The V call is TRBV28, the J call TRBJ1-1, with 7 bases lining up with TRBD1. Sequencing was carried out using PBMCs. The CDR3 nucleotides read TGTGCCAGCAGCCCTCCCGGACAGGTCAAGAACACTGAAGCTTTCTTT. This encodes CASSPPGQVKNTEAFF.